The 14 T cell receptor beta chains presented below share a single source sample, sequenced in a study of post-analysis software for immune sequencing data. Study-wide points: Controls had lower frequencies than patients of about 5 TRBV segments, which included TRBV5-6, TRBV5-1 and TRBV20-1.

No cognate antigen is known for these TCRs. Unique molecular identifiers were present in the TCR beta cDNA libraries. Via MiXCR, TCRdb re-called the PCR reads, giving one row per CDR3 protein. In the table there are about 200,000 distinct CDR3 sequences, over 25% of which are singletons. The sample taken for sequencing was blood. Every receptor here comes from a girl under 18 with multiple sclerosis.

This clonotype was counted only a few times. The chain combines TRBV2 with TRBJ2-7; the D call may be TRBD1 or TRBD2 (5 bases each). V was clipped by 4 bases and J by 6 bases, with 16 bases between them. CDR3 length: 14 amino acids. Germline V lookup: CDR1 SNHLY, CDR2 FYNNEI. CDR3: CASSGGGEEGEQYF. As DNA, the CDR3 is TGTGCCAGCAGTGGTGGGGGAGAAGAAGGCGAGCAGTACTTC.

The table lists this clonotype with many counts. This rearrangement joins TRBV6-1 to TRBJ2-1; the D gene is possibly TRBD2 (6 bases). This CDR3 is built from 13 residues. Germline CDR1 and CDR2: MNHNS and SASEGT. Trimming removed 6 bases from V and 8 bases from J, with 14 bases in between. The CDR3 region has the DNA TGTGCCAGCAGGCGGGACCCCGGCGATGAGCAGTTCTTC. Translating gives CASRRDPGDEQFF.

This clonotype was detected many times. The V gene is TRBV28, the J gene TRBJ2-1; tentative D call: TRBD2 (5 bases). Germline CDR1 is MDHEN and CDR2 is SYDVKM. CDR3 size: 15 residues. Trimming cost V 5 bases and J 0 bases, with 11 bases left between them. CDR3 in amino acids: CASSLRGASYNEQFF. DNA of the CDR3: TGTGCCAGCAGTCTACGGGGAGCCTCCTACAATGAGCAGTTCTTC.

In this sample, this clonotype turned up a few times. V is TRBV9 and J is TRBJ2-7, with 8 bases aligning to TRBD2. J lost 2 bases, V lost 5 bases, and 15 bases had no gene match. This CDR3 spans 17 amino acids. Germline CDR1 is SGDLS and CDR2 is YYNGEE. CDR3 residues: CASSFLPSGQGPYEQYF. The CDR3 DNA reads as TGTGCCAGCAGTTTCTTACCTAGCGGGCAGGGGCCCTACGAGCAGTACTTC.

V and J are TRBV15 and TRBJ1-1, with D uncertain. Trimming took off 9 bases at V and 6 bases at J, with 17 bases between the two ends. The length of the CDR3 is 13 residues. Germline V gene lookup returns CDR1 LNHNV and CDR2 YYDKDF (reference sequence). The CDR3 sequence: CATRAGVGPEAFF. The DNA for the CDR3 is TGTGCCACTCGGGCGGGCGTTGGTCCTGAAGCTTTCTTT.

A note on this clonotype: Given a much more abundant clone one base away, this may be a read error. The chain joins TRBV5-1 to TRBJ2-4; 7 bases line up with TRBD2. The CDR3 is 16 residues long. The germline CDR1 and CDR2 sequences are SGHRS and YFSETQ. The CDR3 loop reads CAGSQDSPGGKNIQYF. For the CDR3, the DNA is TGCGCCGGCAGTCAAGACAGCCCGGGGGGCAAAAACATTCAGTACTTC.

The chain joins TRBV4-2 to TRBJ2-7; possibly TRBD2 for D (5 bases). The CDR3 covers 15 residues. Germline values: CDR1 LGHNA, CDR2 YNFKEQ. V lost 3 bases to trimming and J lost 0 bases, with 12 bases between them. CDR3 in amino acids: CASSQLAKSSYEQYF. The CDR3 DNA reads TGTGCCAGCAGCCAGTTAGCGAAAAGCTCCTACGAGCAGTACTTC.

This clonotype was counted a few times. The junction does not match germline at one end; this may be a read error. The chain joins TRBV20-1 to TRBJ1-1; TRBD1 might be the D (6 bases). The CDR3 runs 12 residues. Per the germline V gene, CDR1 is DFQATT and CDR2 is SNEGSKA (reference sequence). The CDR3 sequence: CSALRGETETFF. The CDR3 coding sequence is TGCAGTGCCCTAAGGGGGGAAACTGAAACTTTCTTT.

This clonotype was observed a few times. This chain links TRBV19 with TRBJ2-2; 7 bases fit TRBD1. CDR3 length equals 12 residues. Unmatched junction bases numbered 6, after V lost 11 bases and J lost 6 bases. Germline V CDR1 and CDR2: LNHDA, SQIVND (reference sequence). The CDR3 DNA is TGTGCCGGGCGACAGGGAGCCGGGGAGCTGTTTTTT. Translating gives CAGRQGAGELFF.

This clonotype was detected ten times or more. V gene TRBV28 combines with J gene TRBJ2-7; tentatively, D is TRBD1 (5 bases). V lost 7 bases and J lost 3, with 16 bases in between. CDR3 length equals 14 residues. In germline, CDR1 is MDHEN, CDR2 SYDVKM. CDR3 DNA sequence: TGTGCCAGCACCCTAGGGGCCAGCATCTACGAGCAGTACTTC. Translation: CASTLGASIYEQYF.

This clonotype was seen ten or more times. This chain joins TRBV29-1 and TRBJ2-5; 7 bases are shared with TRBD1. The CDR3 loop spans 15 amino acids. V shed 6 bases and J 0 bases; nucleotides not matched to a gene: 10. The germline V gene has CDR1 SQVTM and CDR2 ANQGSEA. The CDR3 loop is CSVATGQAYQETQYF. The CDR3 DNA sequence: TGCAGCGTGGCCACCGGACAGGCGTACCAAGAGACCCAGTACTTC.

The chain carries TRBV9 and TRBJ2-3; D could derive from TRBD1 or TRBD2 (5 bases each). The CDR3 is made up of 17 amino acids. CDR1 SGDLS and CDR2 YYNGEE come from the germline V gene. The V end lost 4 bases, the J end lost 1 base, and 19 bases lay between the germline ends. CDR3 sequence: CASSLGDGASGTDTQYF. CDR3 sequence (DNA): TGTGCCAGCAGCTTAGGGGACGGAGCCTCGGGCACAGATACGCAGTATTTT.

The chain links TRBV30 to TRBJ1-5; 7 bases align to TRBD1. The V segment lost 5 bases and the J segment 4 bases; nucleotides outside the gene matches: 5. The CDR3 covers 13 residues. CDR1 and CDR2 from the germline V gene are GTSNPN and SVGIG (reference sequence). This chain's CDR3 is CAWGSGGNQPQHF. The CDR3 DNA reads as TGTGCCTGGGGCTCAGGGGGAAATCAGCCCCAGCATTTT.

Worth noting for this clonotype: This may come from a read error, since a much larger clone is one base off. The chain carries TRBV12-3 or TRBV12-4 and TRBJ2-7, with TRBD2 matching over 8 bases. This CDR3 is built from 16 residues. V shed 0 bases and J 3 bases; nucleotides not matched to a gene: 7. CDR3 residues: CASSLARLARDYEQYF. The DNA of the CDR3 is TGTGCCAGCAGTTTAGCGAGACTAGCGAGAGACTACGAGCAGTACTTC.